The source of this T cell receptor beta chain is a study of CD8+ T cells in alopecia areata. Study at large: Treatment with tofacitinib (6 to 18 months) was followed by 6 months off drug. Percentage of affected scalp area was the basis on which treated patients' severity was scored. Whole-study findings and limits: During tofacitinib treatment, many expanded lesional clones remained in scalp and blood.

The authors extracted RNA and reverse transcribed it into cDNA as the sequencing template. The method was immunoSEQ multiplex PCR; TCRdb's version includes in-frame clones alone and lacks a portion of them. The table includes some 100,000 clones, roughly 60% detected once. In the case of this clone: The antigen is undetermined.

Losses at the gene ends were 4 bases for V and 4 bases for J; bases not matched to a gene: 2. Germline assignment: CDR1 SGHDT and CDR2 YYEEEE. This CDR3 contains 13 residues. Specified treatment: oral pan-JAK inhibitor, 5-10 mg twice daily. Alopecia areata patients provided lesional scalp punch biopsies and peripheral blood. The specimen comprised CD8+ T cells sorted from blood, sampled at roughly week 55, from a patient treated with tofacitinib. This chain connects TRBV5-6 to TRBJ1-5; 7 nucleotides match TRBD1. The receptor was derived from a human donor with alopecia areata. The CDR3 region has the DNA TGTGCCAGCAGCCGGGACAGTAATCAGCCCCAGCATTTT. Amino acid sequence: CASSRDSNQPQHF.